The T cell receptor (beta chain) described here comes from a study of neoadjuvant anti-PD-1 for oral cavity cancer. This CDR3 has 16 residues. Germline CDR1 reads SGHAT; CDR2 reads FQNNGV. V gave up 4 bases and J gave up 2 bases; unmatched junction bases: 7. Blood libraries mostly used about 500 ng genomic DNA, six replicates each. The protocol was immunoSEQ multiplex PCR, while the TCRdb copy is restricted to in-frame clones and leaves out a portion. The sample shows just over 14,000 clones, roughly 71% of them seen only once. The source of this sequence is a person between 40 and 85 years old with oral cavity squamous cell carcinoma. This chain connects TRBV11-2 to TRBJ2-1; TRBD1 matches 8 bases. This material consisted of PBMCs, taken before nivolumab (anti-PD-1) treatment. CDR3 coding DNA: TGTGCCAGCAGCTCTTGGACAGGGACCACCTACAATGAGCAGTTCTTC. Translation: CASSSWTGTTYNEQFF.